This T cell receptor (beta chain) was captured by sequencing in a study of vaccination and CD4 T cells after COVID-19. Study conclusions and caveats: Vaccine-specific clones in convalescent patients were spike mono-reactive in 304 of 307 cases.

Regarding treatment: roughly nine-day PBMC culture with coronavirus spike peptide pools or control peptides (ViraFEST assay). These CD4+ T cells came from an unexposed donor, sampled before the COVID-19 pandemic (2011-2018). Researchers used the Oncomine TCR Beta short-read assay to sequence DNA from cultured CD4+ T cells. From CD4+ T cells that had been cultured, genomic DNA was extracted. TCRdb reprocessed the PCR reads with MiXCR, giving one entry per CDR3 protein. The repertoire has nearly 7,000 distinct CDR3 sequences, around 32% of them found once; the top ten carry about a third. Remarks on this clonotype: Its antigen is undetermined.

Trimming at V came to 2 bases and at J to 1 base, leaving 5 bases not matched to a gene. CDR3 length: 16 residues. Looked up from germline, CDR1 is SGHRS and CDR2 is YFSETQ. The sequenced material came from CD4+ T cells from blood, cultured in vitro. The receptor was derived from a human donor in good health. The rearrangement links TRBV5-1 to TRBJ1-1, with TRBD1 identical over 10 bases. The CDR3 nucleotides read TGCGCCAGCAGCTTCGACAGGGGGCTACAGAACACTGAAGCTTTCTTT. Translated: CASSFDRGLQNTEAFF.